This is a list of T cell receptor beta chains from one sample in a study of shared clonotypes between healthy human individuals. Using immunoSEQ multiplex PCR, the repertoire was profiled, and TCRdb retains in-frame clones only, with some absent. Found here are approximately 980,000 clones, approximately 80% of them singletons; the top ten hold around 1.5%. Sequencing was performed on memory CD4+ T cells sorted from blood. The receptors here all came from a young man in good health. The CDR3 runs from the conserved cysteine through the conserved F or W. A D gene is named only where the DNA matches it firmly. Part of the rows lack a size; the others show once, few, many or a class for expanded clones.

abundance: .; len: 13; v_gene: TRBV2; d_gene: .; j_gene: TRBJ1-2; CDR3nt: TGTGCCAGCAATCAGGAAACGAGGTATGGCTACACCTTC; CDR3aa: CASNQETRYGYTF
abundance: .; len: 17; v_gene: TRBV5-1; d_gene: TRBD1; j_gene: TRBJ1-2; CDR3nt: TGCGCCAGCAGCTCGATACCACCGGGGACAGGGAACTATGGCTACACCTTC; CDR3aa: CASSSIPPGTGNYGYTF
abundance: .; len: 15; v_gene: TRBV5-4; d_gene: TRBD2; j_gene: TRBJ2-5; CDR3nt: TGTGCCAGCTCGGAGGGAGCGGGGGGTTTGGAGACCCAGTACTTC; CDR3aa: CASSEGAGGLETQYF
abundance: .; len: 14; v_gene: TRBV7-2; d_gene: .; j_gene: TRBJ1-5; CDR3nt: TGTGCCAGCAGCTTTGAGAGGGGGAATCAGCCCCAGCATTTT; CDR3aa: CASSFERGNQPQHF
abundance: .; len: 14; v_gene: TRBV11-2; d_gene: .; j_gene: TRBJ2-3; CDR3nt: TGTGCCAGCAGCTTAGTAGGCTTCATGGATACGCAGTATTTT; CDR3aa: CASSLVGFMDTQYF
abundance: .; len: 21; v_gene: TRBV9; d_gene: TRBD2; j_gene: TRBJ2-5; CDR3nt: TGTGCCAGCAGCGTAGATGTGGGAGGGCTCCCTGGGCACATGTACCAAGAGACCCAGTACTTC; CDR3aa: CASSVDVGGLPGHMYQETQYF
abundance: .; len: 17; v_gene: TRBV2; d_gene: TRBD1; j_gene: TRBJ2-2; CDR3nt: TGTGCCAGCACTACGAGACCGGGACAGGGGAACACCGGGGAGCTGTTTTTT; CDR3aa: CASTTRPGQGNTGELFF
abundance: .; len: 16; v_gene: TRBV27; d_gene: .; j_gene: TRBJ2-7; CDR3nt: TGTGCCAGCATATCGAGGGGCCCGGACGGATACTACGAGCAGTACTTC; CDR3aa: CASISRGPDGYYEQYF
abundance: .; len: 13; v_gene: TRBV7-9; d_gene: .; j_gene: TRBJ1-5; CDR3nt: TGTGCCAGCAGCACGGACGAAGCCTCAGCCCAGCATTTT; CDR3aa: CASSTDEASAQHF
abundance: .; len: 16; v_gene: TRBV11-2; d_gene: TRBD2; j_gene: TRBJ2-3; CDR3nt: TGTGCCAGCAGCGTCCAACTAGCGTTGAGCACAGATACGCAGTATTTT; CDR3aa: CASSVQLALSTDTQYF
abundance: once; len: 15; v_gene: TRBV5-1; d_gene: .; j_gene: TRBJ2-3; CDR3nt: TGCGCCAGCAACCTCGGGGACCGCGCTTTGGATACGCAGTATTTT; CDR3aa: CASNLGDRALDTQYF
abundance: .; len: 16; v_gene: TRBV14; d_gene: .; j_gene: TRBJ1-2; CDR3nt: TGTGCCAGCAGCCCGCCGGGGGCAGGGGATATCTATGGCTACACCTTC; CDR3aa: CASSPPGAGDIYGYTF
abundance: .; len: 16; v_gene: TRBV13; d_gene: TRBD2; j_gene: TRBJ2-7; CDR3nt: TGTGCCAGCAGCCCGGGACTAGCGGGAAATCGGCTCGAGCAGTACTTC; CDR3aa: CASSPGLAGNRLEQYF
abundance: .; len: 15; v_gene: TRBV7-9; d_gene: TRBD2; j_gene: TRBJ2-3; CDR3nt: TGTGCCAGCAGCTTAGTGCGGGGGAGCACAGATACGCAGTATTTT; CDR3aa: CASSLVRGSTDTQYF
abundance: .; len: 14; v_gene: TRBV7-2; d_gene: .; j_gene: TRBJ1-1; CDR3nt: TGTGCCAGCAACTTAGGCGGCCTTCCGGGGGGAGCTTTCTTT; CDR3aa: CASNLGGLPGGAFF
abundance: .; len: 17; v_gene: TRBV7-9; d_gene: .; j_gene: TRBJ1-1; CDR3nt: TGTGCCAGCAGCGAAATCCCGGGACAACAATTCGGAACTGAAGCTTTCTTT; CDR3aa: CASSEIPGQQFGTEAFF
abundance: .; len: 10; v_gene: TRBV29-1; d_gene: .; j_gene: TRBJ2-7; CDR3nt: TGCAGCGTTGAGGGCTGCGAGCAGTACTTC; CDR3aa: CSVEGCEQYF